Listed below are T cell receptor beta chains from one sample, sequenced in a study of cytomegalovirus exposure and HLA in healthy donors. Profiling relied on immunoSEQ multiplex PCR, and the TCRdb table lists in-frame clones only, not all of them. The table lists some 140,000 clones, roughly three quarters of them singletons, with roughly 1% in the top ten. The sequenced material came from PBMCs. Receptor source: a woman aged 55-69 years in good health and CMV-seronegative. Each CDR3 is given with its conserved first and last residue. D genes are given only for firm matches. Clone size, where shown, is once, few, many, or a class for clones that have expanded.

- | TRBJ2-3 | TRBV7-2 | TRBD2 | CASSFNRGRLNTQYF | TGTGCCAGCAGCTTTAACCGCGGGAGGTTAAATACGCAGTATTTT
- | TRBJ1-2 | TRBV7-3 | - | CASSSDRPGEVIYGYTF | TGTGCCAGCAGCTCCGACAGACCCGGAGAGGTAATTTATGGCTACACCTTC
- | TRBJ1-5 | TRBV2 | TRBD1 | CASSATGGGRQPQHF | TGTGCCAGCAGTGCCACAGGGGGCGGTCGACAGCCCCAGCATTTT
- | TRBJ1-3 | TRBV30 | - | CAWSPLGGEPGNTIYF | TGTGCCTGGAGTCCTCTGGGCGGGGAACCTGGAAACACCATATATTTT
- | TRBJ2-7 | TRBV6-6 | TRBD1 | CASSWTLPGQMYEQYF | TGTGCCAGCAGTTGGACTCTGCCGGGACAGATGTACGAGCAGTACTTC
- | TRBJ2-5 | TRBV28 | - | CASSLTGAGQETQYF | TGTGCCAGCAGTTTGACGGGAGCGGGCCAAGAGACCCAGTACTTC
once | TRBJ2-7 | TRBV4-1 | TRBD1 | CASSQDPPETGADEQYF | TGCGCCAGCAGCCAAGATCCCCCTGAGACAGGGGCAGACGAGCAGTACTTC
- | TRBJ2-7 | TRBV28 | - | CASSLSGVAYEQYF | TGTGCCAGCAGTTTATCAGGGGTCGCCTACGAGCAGTACTTC
- | TRBJ2-5 | TRBV14 | TRBD2 | CASSQRLAGHQETQYF | TGTGCCAGCAGCCAACGTTTAGCGGGCCACCAAGAGACCCAGTACTTC
- | TRBJ1-1 | TRBV7-9 | - | CASSPRRVNTEAFF | TGTGCCAGCAGCCCGAGGAGGGTTAACACTGAAGCTTTCTTT
once | TRBJ1-1 | TRBV7-2 | - | CASSLGFDPRGWSTEAFF | TGTGCCAGCAGCTTGGGGTTCGACCCCCGGGGTTGGAGCACTGAAGCTTTCTTT
- | TRBJ2-7 | TRBV18 | TRBD2 | CASSPGLAGSEQYF | TGTGCCAGCTCACCGGGACTAGCAGGGAGCGAGCAGTACTTC
- | TRBJ1-1 | TRBV2 | - | CASSLRSVNTEAFF | TGTGCCAGCAGCCTGAGGAGTGTGAACACTGAAGCTTTCTTT
- | TRBJ1-1 | TRBV9 | - | CASSVGSGPNTEAFF | TGTGCCAGCAGCGTAGGGAGCGGCCCGAACACTGAAGCTTTCTTT
- | TRBJ2-1 | TRBV28 | - | CASRDSVLNEQFF | TGTGCCAGCAGAGACAGCGTTCTCAATGAGCAGTTCTTC
- | TRBJ2-5 | TRBV18 | - | CASSPPGQGYGETQYF | TGTGCCAGCTCACCACCGGGGCAGGGGTATGGAGAGACCCAGTACTTC
- | TRBJ1-3 | TRBV28 | TRBD1 | CASSSINRGHTIYF | TGTGCCAGCAGTTCGATAAACAGGGGTCACACCATATATTTT
- | TRBJ2-6 | TRBV29-1 | - | CSVGGQGSGANVLTF | TGCAGCGTTGGGGGCCAGGGCTCTGGGGCCAACGTCCTGACTTTC
- | TRBJ2-2 | TRBV7-9 | - | CASSLGFFGGRDTGELFF | TGTGCCAGCAGCTTAGGGTTTTTCGGGGGGCGAGACACCGGGGAGCTGTTTTTT
- | TRBJ2-3 | TRBV28 | - | CASGRGKSTDTQYF | TGTGCCAGCGGCAGAGGGAAAAGCACAGATACGCAGTATTTT
- | TRBJ2-2 | TRBV7-3 | TRBD1 | CASSFDGQGPSNTGELFF | TGTGCCAGCAGCTTCGATGGACAGGGCCCTTCGAACACCGGGGAGCTGTTTTTT
once | TRBJ1-2 | TRBV19 | TRBD1 | CASRPTETGRRYGYTF | TGTGCCAGTAGGCCGACAGAGACAGGGCGTCGCTATGGCTACACCTTC
- | TRBJ1-2 | TRBV28 | - | CASSSGGARRGYTF | TGTGCCAGCAGTTCCGGGGGGGCCCGCCGGGGCTACACCTTC
- | TRBJ2-3 | TRBV7-2 | - | CASSLAPGPGDTQYF | TGTGCCAGCAGCTTAGCGCCGGGTCCAGGGGATACGCAGTATTTT
- | TRBJ1-2 | TRBV7-3 | TRBD1 | CASSAGQGDGYTF | TGTGCCAGCAGCGCGGGACAGGGGGATGGCTACACCTTC
- | TRBJ2-7 | TRBV5-1 | TRBD2 | CASSLFGGGSYEQYF | TGCGCCAGCAGCTTGTTTGGCGGGGGCTCCTACGAGCAGTACTTC
- | TRBJ1-6 | TRBV14 | - | CASSQNTPSGDKSPLHF | TGTGCCAGCAGCCAAAACACCCCATCAGGGGACAAATCACCCCTCCACTTT
- | TRBJ2-5 | TRBV6-1 | TRBD1 | CASSEDRVETQYF | TGTGCCAGCAGTGAGGACAGGGTTGAGACCCAGTACTTC
few | TRBJ1-2 | TRBV7-8 | - | CASSPPGGGVTYGYTF | TGTGCCAGCAGCCCCCCCGGGGGGGGCGTAACCTATGGCTACACCTTC
once | TRBJ2-1 | TRBV5-1 | TRBD2 | CASSLSLAGTYNEQFF | TGCGCCAGCAGCTTGTCACTAGCGGGTACCTACAATGAGCAGTTCTTC
- | TRBJ2-7 | TRBV5-1 | TRBD2 | CASSLGLAGGEQYF | TGCGCCAGCAGCTTGGGACTAGCGGGAGGCGAGCAGTACTTC
- | TRBJ1-2 | TRBV5-1 | TRBD1 | CASSGTGTGGRKAYGYTF | TGCGCCAGCAGCGGGACCGGGACAGGGGGTAGAAAGGCTTATGGCTACACCTTC
- | TRBJ1-1 | TRBV5-1 | - | CASSVQGPPPNTEAFF | TGCGCCAGCAGCGTACAGGGACCCCCCCCGAACACTGAAGCTTTCTTT
- | TRBJ2-3 | TRBV2 | TRBD2 | CASRDSGGLRDTQYF | TGTGCCAGCAGGGATAGCGGGGGTCTTAGAGATACGCAGTATTTT
- | TRBJ2-1 | TRBV28 | - | CASSLTGINEQFF | TGTGCCAGCAGTTTGACAGGTATCAATGAGCAGTTCTTC
few | TRBJ2-7 | TRBV20-1 | - | CSASGPYEQYF | TGCAGTGCTAGTGGGCCCTACGAGCAGTACTTC
few | TRBJ1-2 | TRBV18 | - | CASSPSGTTSNYGYTF | TGTGCCAGCTCACCCTCCGGGACAACGTCTAACTATGGCTACACCTTC
once | TRBJ1-5 | TRBV6-1 | - | CASSEARNRQVSNQPQHF | TGTGCCAGCAGTGAAGCGAGAAACAGACAGGTTAGCAATCAGCCCCAGCATTTT
few | TRBJ2-1 | TRBV6-1 | TRBD2 | CASRVRLAGENEQFF | TGTGCCAGCAGGGTAAGACTAGCGGGGGAGAATGAGCAGTTCTTC
- | TRBJ1-5 | TRBV28 | TRBD1 | CASPQVGSTGAQPQHF | TGTGCCAGCCCACAGGTGGGCTCGACAGGGGCCCAGCCCCAGCATTTT
- | TRBJ2-3 | TRBV19 | - | CASSPSTDTQYF | TGTGCCAGTAGTCCTAGCACAGATACGCAGTATTTT
- | TRBJ2-1 | TRBV5-6 | - | CASSPGLARHNEQFF | TGTGCCAGCAGCCCTGGTTTAGCGCGACACAATGAGCAGTTCTTC
- | TRBJ1-2 | TRBV7-9 | - | CSSSLAGSGVYGYTF | TGTTCCAGCAGCTTAGCAGGTTCGGGTGTCTATGGCTACACCTTC
- | TRBJ2-1 | TRBV10-3 | TRBD1 | CATGDRKRNEQFF | TGTGCCACAGGGGACAGGAAAAGGAATGAGCAGTTCTTC
- | TRBJ1-1 | TRBV19 | TRBD1 | CASRKDRGNTEAFF | TGTGCCAGTAGGAAGGACAGGGGGAACACTGAAGCTTTCTTT
- | TRBJ2-2 | TRBV27 | TRBD1 | CASSLDPRGQGTGELFF | TGTGCCAGCAGTTTAGACCCCCGAGGACAGGGGACCGGGGAGCTGTTTTTT
- | TRBJ2-7 | TRBV19 | - | CASSTTGRYEQYF | TGTGCCAGTAGTACGACAGGGAGGTACGAGCAGTACTTC